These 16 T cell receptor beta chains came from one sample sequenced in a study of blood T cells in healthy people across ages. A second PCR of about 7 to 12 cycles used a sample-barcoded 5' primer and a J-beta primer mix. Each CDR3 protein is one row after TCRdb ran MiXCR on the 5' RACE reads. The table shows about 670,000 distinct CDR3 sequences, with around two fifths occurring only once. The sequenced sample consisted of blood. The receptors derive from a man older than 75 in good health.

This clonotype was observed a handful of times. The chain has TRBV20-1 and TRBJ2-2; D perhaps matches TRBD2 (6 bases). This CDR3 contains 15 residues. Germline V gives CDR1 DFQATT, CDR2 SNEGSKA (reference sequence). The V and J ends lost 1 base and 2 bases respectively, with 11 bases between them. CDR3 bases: TGCAGTGCTAGAGCTCCCGGGACTAACACCGGGGAGCTGTTTTTT. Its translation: CSARAPGTNTGELFF.

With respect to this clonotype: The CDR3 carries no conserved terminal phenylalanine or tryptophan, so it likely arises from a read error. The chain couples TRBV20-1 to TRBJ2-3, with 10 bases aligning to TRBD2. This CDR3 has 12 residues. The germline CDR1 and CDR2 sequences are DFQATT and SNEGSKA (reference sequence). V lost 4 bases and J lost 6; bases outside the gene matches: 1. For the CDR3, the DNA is TGCAGTGCTATACTAGCGGGGGATACGCAGTATATT. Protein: CSAILAGDTQYI.

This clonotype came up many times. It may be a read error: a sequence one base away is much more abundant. Written as DNA, the CDR3 is TGCAGTGCGACCCGGGGAGGGGCCTCCCAAGAGACCCAGTACTTC. This encodes CSATRGGASQETQYF. The rearrangement links TRBV20-1 to TRBJ2-5; 7 bases fit TRBD2. Germline CDR1 DFQATT, CDR2 SNEGSKA (reference sequence). V gave up 6 bases and J gave up 1 base; unmatched junction bases: 11. The CDR3 is 15 amino acids.

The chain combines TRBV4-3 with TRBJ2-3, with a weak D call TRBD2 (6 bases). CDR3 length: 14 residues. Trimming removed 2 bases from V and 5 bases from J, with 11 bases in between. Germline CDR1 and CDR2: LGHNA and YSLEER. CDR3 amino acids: CASSQPGAEDTQYF. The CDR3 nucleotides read TGCGCCAGCAGCCAACCGGGAGCGGAAGATACGCAGTATTTT.

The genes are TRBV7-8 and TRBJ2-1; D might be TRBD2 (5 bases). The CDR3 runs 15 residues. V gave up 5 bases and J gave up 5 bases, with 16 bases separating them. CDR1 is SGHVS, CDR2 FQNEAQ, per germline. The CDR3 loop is CASSPEEGRNNEQFF. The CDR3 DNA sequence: TGTGCCAGCAGCCCGGAGGAAGGTCGGAACAATGAGCAGTTCTTC.

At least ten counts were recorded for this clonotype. CDR3 DNA: TGTGCCAGCAGCTTATATCCTCCGACTAGCGGGGGGGCGAAGACCCAGTACTTC. Translation: CASSLYPPTSGGAKTQYF. The chain combines TRBV7-2 with TRBJ2-5; 14 nucleotides align to TRBD2. CDR1 SGHTA and CDR2 FQGNSA come from the germline V gene. The junction had 11 bases not matched to a gene; V was cut back by 2 bases and J by 6 bases. The CDR3 has 18 amino acids.

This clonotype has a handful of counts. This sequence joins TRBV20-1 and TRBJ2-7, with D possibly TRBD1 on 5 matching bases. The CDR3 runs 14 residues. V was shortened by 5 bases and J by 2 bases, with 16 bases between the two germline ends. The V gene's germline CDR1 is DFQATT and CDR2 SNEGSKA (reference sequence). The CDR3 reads CSAESPVGPYEQYF. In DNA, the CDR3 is TGCAGTGCTGAATCCCCGGTGGGGCCCTACGAGCAGTACTTC.

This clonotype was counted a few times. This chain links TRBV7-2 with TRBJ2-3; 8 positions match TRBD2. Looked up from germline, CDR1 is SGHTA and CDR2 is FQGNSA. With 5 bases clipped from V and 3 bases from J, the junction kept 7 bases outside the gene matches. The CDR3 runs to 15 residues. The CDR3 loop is CASSRSPSGTDTQYF. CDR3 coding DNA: TGTGCCAGCAGCCGGTCGCCTAGCGGGACAGATACGCAGTATTTT.

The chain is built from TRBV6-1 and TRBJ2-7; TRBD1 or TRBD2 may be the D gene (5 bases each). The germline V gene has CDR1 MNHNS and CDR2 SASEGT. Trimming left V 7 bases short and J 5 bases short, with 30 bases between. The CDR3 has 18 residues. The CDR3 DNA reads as TGTGCCAGCACCACTAGTGGGACGTCGGGCCTGAGACGGCACGAGCAGTACTTC. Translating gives CASTTSGTSGLRRHEQYF.

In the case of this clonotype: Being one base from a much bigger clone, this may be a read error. CDR3: CASGKDRGSYNEQFF. CDR3 nucleotide sequence: TGTGCCAGCGGGAAAGACAGGGGTTCCTACAATGAGCAGTTCTTC. The chain carries TRBV2 and TRBJ2-1; 8 bases agree with TRBD1. The CDR3 loop spans 15 amino acids. Germline assignment: CDR1 SNHLY and CDR2 FYNNEI. V shed 8 bases and J 1 base; nucleotides not matched to a gene: 7.

For the CDR3, the DNA is TGCGCCAGCAGCCAAGCTCTCAGGGAGCCGGAGCAGTACTTC. Protein sequence: CASSQALREPEQYF. This chain uses TRBV4-3 with TRBJ2-4; D may correspond to TRBD1 or TRBD2 (5 bases each). The V gene lost 1 base and the J gene lost 13 bases, with 17 bases spanning the gap. CDR1 and CDR2 (germline): LGHNA, YSLEER. The CDR3 runs 14 residues.

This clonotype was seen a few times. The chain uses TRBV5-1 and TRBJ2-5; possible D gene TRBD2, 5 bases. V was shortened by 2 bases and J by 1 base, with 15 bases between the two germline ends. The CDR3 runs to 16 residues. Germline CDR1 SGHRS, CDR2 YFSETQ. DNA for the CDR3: TGCGCCAGCAGCTTAAGTCAGGTCGCGGGCCAAGAGACCCAGTACTTC. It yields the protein CASSLSQVAGQETQYF.

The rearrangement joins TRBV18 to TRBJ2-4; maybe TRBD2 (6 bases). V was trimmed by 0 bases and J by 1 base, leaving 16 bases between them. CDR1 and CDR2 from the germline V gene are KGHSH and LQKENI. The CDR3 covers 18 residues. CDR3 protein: CASSPPEAGGRAKNIQYF. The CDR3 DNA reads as TGTGCCAGCTCACCACCGGAGGCTGGGGGGAGGGCCAAAAACATTCAGTACTTC.

The CDR3 DNA follows: TGCGCCAGCAGCTTGTTTGGGGATCCCGGGACCCAGTACTTC. It translates to CASSLFGDPGTQYF. This chain uses TRBV5-1 with TRBJ2-5; D unclear. The CDR3 consists of 14 residues. Germline values: CDR1 SGHRS, CDR2 YFSETQ. V was cut by 1 base and J by 7 bases, with 14 bases left in between. The full variable domain, completed using reference TRBV5-1 and TRBJ2-5, is KAGVTQTPRYLIKTRGQQVTLSCSPISGHRSVSWYQQTPGQGLQFLFEYFSETQRNKGNFPGRFSGRQFSNSRSEMNVSTLELGDSALYLCASSLFGDPGTQYFGPGTRLLVL.

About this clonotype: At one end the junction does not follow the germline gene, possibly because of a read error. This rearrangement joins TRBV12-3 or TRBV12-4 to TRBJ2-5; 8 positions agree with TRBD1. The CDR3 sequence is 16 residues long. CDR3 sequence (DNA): TGTGCCAGCAGTCCGTCGACAGGGGAAGTTGGAGAGACCCGGTACTTC. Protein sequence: CASSPSTGEVGETRYF.

The CDR3 DNA follows: TGTGCCAGCAGCTTAGCCCCGGCGGGCGGGGAGCTGTTTTTT. Translating it yields CASSLAPAGGELFF. This sequence joins TRBV7-6 and TRBJ2-2; D is perhaps TRBD2 (5 bases). Between the trimmed V and J ends, which lost 0 bases and 7 bases, there was a span of 9 bases. Looked up from germline, CDR1 is SGHVS and CDR2 is FNYEAQ. The CDR3 is made up of 14 amino acids.